This T cell receptor beta chain was captured by sequencing in a study of cytomegalovirus exposure and HLA in healthy donors. Overall study findings and caveats: Presence/absence analyses took donor sequencing depth as roughly uniform. Compared with the approximately 700-donor mean, an Asian-associated ancestry cluster reportedly had fewer N-insertions, according to a later analysis. Researchers reported from a later analysis that most CMV-associated TCR beta chains appeared HLA-restricted.

With respect to this clone: Antigen: not known.

V was cut by 4 bases and J by 0 bases, with 15 bases left in between. Per the germline V gene, CDR1 is SGHRS and CDR2 is YFSETQ. CDR3 length: 16 residues. The PCR contained 60 Vbeta and 13 Jbeta primers. The protocol was immunoSEQ multiplex PCR, while the TCRdb copy is restricted to in-frame clones and leaves out a portion. The sample holds fewer than 200,000 clones, 87% seen once. In nominal health when sampled, donors likely had unrecorded immune exposures nonetheless. The receptor was derived from a boy between 2 and 15 years old in good health and CMV-seronegative. The chain is built from TRBV5-1 and TRBJ2-3; D may be TRBD2 (5 bases). Sequenced: PBMCs. Here the CDR3 reads CASSPLSGGSTDTQYF. The CDR3 DNA is TGCGCCAGCAGCCCACTGAGCGGCGGTAGCACAGATACGCAGTATTTT.